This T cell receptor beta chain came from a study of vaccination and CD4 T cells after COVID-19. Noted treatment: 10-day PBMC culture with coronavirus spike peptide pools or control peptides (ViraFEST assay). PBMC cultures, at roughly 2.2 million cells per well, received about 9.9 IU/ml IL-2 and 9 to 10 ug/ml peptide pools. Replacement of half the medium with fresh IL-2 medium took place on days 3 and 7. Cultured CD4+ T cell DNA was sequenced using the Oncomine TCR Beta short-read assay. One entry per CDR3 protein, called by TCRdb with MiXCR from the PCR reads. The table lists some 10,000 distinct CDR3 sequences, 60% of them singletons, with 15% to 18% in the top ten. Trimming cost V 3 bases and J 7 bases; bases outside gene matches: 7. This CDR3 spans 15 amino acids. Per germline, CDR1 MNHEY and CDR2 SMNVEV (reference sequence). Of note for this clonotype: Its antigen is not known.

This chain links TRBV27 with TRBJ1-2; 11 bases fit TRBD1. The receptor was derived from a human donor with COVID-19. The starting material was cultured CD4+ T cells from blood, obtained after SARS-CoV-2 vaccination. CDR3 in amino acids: CASSFRDRGSRGYTF. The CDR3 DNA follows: TGTGCCAGCAGTTTCCGGGACAGGGGGAGTCGTGGCTACACCTTC.